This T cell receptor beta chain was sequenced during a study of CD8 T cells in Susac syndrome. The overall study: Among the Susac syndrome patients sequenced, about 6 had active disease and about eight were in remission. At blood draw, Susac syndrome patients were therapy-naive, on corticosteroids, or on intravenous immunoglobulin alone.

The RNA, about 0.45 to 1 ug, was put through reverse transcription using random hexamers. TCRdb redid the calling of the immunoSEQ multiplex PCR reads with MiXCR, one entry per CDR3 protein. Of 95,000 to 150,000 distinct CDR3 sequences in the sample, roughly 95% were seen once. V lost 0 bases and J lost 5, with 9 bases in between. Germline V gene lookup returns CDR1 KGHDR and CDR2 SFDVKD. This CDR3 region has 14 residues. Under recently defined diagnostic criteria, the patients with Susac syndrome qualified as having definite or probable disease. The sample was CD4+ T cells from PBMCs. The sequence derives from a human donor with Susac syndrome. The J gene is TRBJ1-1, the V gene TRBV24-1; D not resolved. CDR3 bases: TGTGCCACCAGTGATTTGGCATCCAAAACTGAAGCTTTCTTT. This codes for CATSDLASKTEAFF.